This T cell receptor (beta chain) was sequenced during a study of cytomegalovirus exposure and HLA in healthy donors. About this clone: Its antigen is as yet unknown.

The PCR contained 60 Vbeta and 13 Jbeta primers. Sequenced by immunoSEQ multiplex PCR; TCRdb stores in-frame clones only, minus some. Of roughly 160,000 clones in the sample, approximately 80% were seen once. Points from the study as a whole: The classifier was said to identify cytomegalovirus status with high specificity and sensitivity. Later analysis associated a missense DCLRE1C variant with TCR beta V- and J-gene trimming. The Asian-associated ancestry cluster reportedly had fewer N-insertions than the roughly 720-donor mean in a later analysis. Differences between HLA loci emerged in a later analysis of TCR association rates, with DRB1 most and HLA-C fewest.

Sequenced input: PBMCs. This receptor was identified in a man aged 50 to 60 in good health and CMV-seropositive.

The CDR3 DNA reads as TGTGCCAGCAGCTTAGAAACCCGCGGAGGGCAGTTCTTC. This encodes CASSLETRGGQFF. The chain uses TRBV7-9 and TRBJ2-1; possible D gene TRBD2, 5 bases. The germline CDR1 and CDR2 sequences are SEHNR and FQNEAQ (reference sequence). The length of the CDR3 is 13 residues. V lost 1 base and J 12 bases, leaving 13 bases between the germline ends. Drawing the rest from reference TRBV7-9 and TRBJ2-1, the complete variable domain is DTGVSQNPRHKITKRGQNVTFRCDPISEHNRLYWYRQTLGQGPEFLTYFQNEAQLEKSRLLSDRFSAERPKGSFSTLEIQRTEQGDSAMYLCASSLETRGGQFFGPGTRLTVL.